This T cell receptor (beta chain) was found in a study of technical replicates of blood from a handful of donors. The germline V gene encodes CDR1 SGHTA and CDR2 FQGNSA. The length of the CDR3 is 14 residues. The ends lost 4 bases at V and 4 bases at J; junction bases unmatched: 4. Method: immunoSEQ multiplex PCR; TCRdb's copy keeps in-frame clones and lacks some. Of about 66,000 clones listed, under 98% are singletons. The source of this sequence is a human donor in good health. The sequencing sample was made of T cells isolated from PBMCs. The chain has TRBV7-2 and TRBJ2-7; TRBD2 matches at 10 bases. CDR3 protein: CASSSGLALYEQYF. CDR3 DNA sequence: TGTGCCAGCAGCTCGGGACTAGCGCTATACGAGCAGTACTTC.